The 32 T cell receptor beta chains listed next were all sequenced from one sample in a study of CD8 T cells in Susac syndrome. Reverse transcription of 0.5 to 1 ug RNA used random hexamers. TCRdb re-derived calls from the immunoSEQ multiplex PCR reads in MiXCR, one entry per CDR3 protein. Of fewer than 200,000 distinct CDR3 sequences listed, over 85% were seen once; the top ten hold over 0.08%. The sequenced material came from CD4+ T cells from PBMCs. Receptor source: a human donor in good health.

The J gene is TRBJ1-2, the V gene TRBV6-5, with 7 nucleotides matching TRBD1. CDR1 is MNHEY, CDR2 SVGAGI, per germline. Trimming at V came to 6 bases and at J to 4 bases, leaving 8 bases not matched to a gene. The CDR3 has 14 residues. The CDR3 nucleotides read TGTGCCAGCAGAGATACGACAGGGAGCTATGGCTACACCTTC. This translates into CASRDTTGSYGYTF.

This chain joins TRBV18 and TRBJ1-5, with unresolved D. This CDR3 region has 15 residues. Germline V gene lookup returns CDR1 KGHSH and CDR2 LQKENI. V was trimmed by 3 bases and J by 1 base, leaving 10 bases between them. Here the CDR3 reads CASSPSTFSNQPQHF. CDR3 in DNA: TGTGCCAGCTCACCCTCTACCTTCAGCAATCAGCCCCAGCATTTT.

This rearrangement joins TRBV24-1 to TRBJ2-1, with TRBD2 as a possible D gene (6 bases). The CDR3 extends over 12 amino acids. V lost 9 bases, J lost 7 bases, and 12 bases lay in between. In germline, CDR1 is KGHDR, CDR2 SFDVKD. The DNA for the CDR3 is TGTGCCACCCGTTCGGGGAGGAATGAGCAGTTCTTC. Its translation: CATRSGRNEQFF.

This clonotype was recorded only once. This chain joins TRBV28 and TRBJ2-1; 7 bases are shared with TRBD2. Losses at the gene ends were 2 bases for V and 10 bases for J; bases not matched to a gene: 17. The CDR3 has 17 residues. Germline CDR1 MDHEN, CDR2 SYDVKM. CDR3 in amino acids: CASSLGARTRARGEQFF. The CDR3 DNA reads TGTGCCAGCAGTTTAGGCGCGAGGACTAGGGCTCGAGGGGAGCAGTTCTTC.

CDR3 protein: CASSPKTDTQYF. The CDR3 nucleotides read TGTGCCAGCTCACCAAAGACCGATACGCAGTATTTT. This rearrangement joins TRBV18 to TRBJ2-3, with D unclear. The CDR3 runs to 12 residues. Looked up from germline, CDR1 is KGHSH and CDR2 is LQKENI. Trimming stripped 2 bases from V and 6 bases from J, with 6 bases between.

The chain joins TRBV14 to TRBJ1-1; TRBD1 is a possible D gene (5 bases). CDR1 and CDR2 (germline): SGHDN, FVKESK. CDR3 length: 14 amino acids. Trimming stripped 2 bases from V and 11 bases from J, with 18 bases between. The CDR3 reads CASSQISGQSEAFF. The DNA for the CDR3 is TGTGCCAGCAGCCAAATCTCGGGGCAGAGCGAGGCTTTCTTT.

The chain employs TRBV23-1 and TRBJ1-5, with 11 bases fitting TRBD1. TRBV23-1 is an ORF for which the function is uncertain. The CDR3 contains 15 residues. The V segment lost 6 bases and the J segment 5 bases; nucleotides outside the gene matches: 6. The CDR3 coding sequence is TGCGCCAGCAGCCGGGACAGGGGGGGTGATCAGCCCCAGCATTTT. Its protein is CASSRDRGGDQPQHF.

V usage is TRBV6-2 or TRBV6-3 and J usage is TRBJ1-1; 9 bases fit TRBD1. The CDR3 spans 14 residues. Germline lookup yields CDR1 MNHEY and CDR2 SVGEGT. With 8 bases clipped from V and 4 bases from J, the junction kept 8 bases outside the gene matches. The CDR3 region is CASLLHRGPTEAFF. The CDR3 nucleotides read TGTGCCAGCCTTTTGCACAGGGGGCCCACTGAAGCTTTCTTT.

This chain joins TRBV7-2 and TRBJ2-3; D is unresolved. V lost 7 bases, J lost 2 bases, and 16 bases lay in between. The CDR3 runs to 15 residues. Germline CDR1 SGHTA, CDR2 FQGNSA. The CDR3 sequence is CASTKRWQITDTQYF. Here the CDR3 DNA reads TGTGCCAGCACTAAGAGGTGGCAGATCACAGATACGCAGTATTTT.

This chain connects TRBV4-2 to TRBJ2-7; D is undetermined. Germline V lookup: CDR1 LGHNA, CDR2 YNFKEQ. Trimming shortened V by 2 bases and J by 6 bases, and 11 bases separated the two germline ends. The CDR3 has 13 residues. For the CDR3, the DNA is TGTGCCAGCAGCCAAAGACCCTTTGGCGAGCAGTACTTC. This translates into CASSQRPFGEQYF.

The V gene is TRBV20-1, the J gene TRBJ2-5, with TRBD2 matching 11 bases. Germline V gene sequence: CDR1 DFQATT, CDR2 SNEGSKA (reference sequence). The CDR3 sequence is 13 residues long. Trimming at V came to 5 bases and at J to 3 bases, leaving 2 bases not matched to a gene. In DNA form, the CDR3 reads TGCAGTGCTGTACTAGCGGGAGAAGAGACCCAGTACTTC. Its translation: CSAVLAGEETQYF.

J is TRBJ2-7 and V is TRBV3-1; the D is unclear. V was trimmed by 1 base and J by 6 bases, leaving 7 bases between them. This CDR3 has 12 residues. Germline loops: CDR1 LGHDT, CDR2 YNNKEL (reference sequence). The CDR3 bases are TGTGCCAGCAGCCAAGGGGTTGGCGAGCAGTACTTC. Translated: CASSQGVGEQYF.

The V call is TRBV20-1, the J call TRBJ1-1; 7 nucleotides agree with TRBD1. The CDR3 runs 13 residues. Germline V lookup: CDR1 DFQATT, CDR2 SNEGSKA (reference sequence). The V gene end was trimmed by 6 bases and the J gene end by 5 bases; junction bases not matched to a gene: 9. Here the CDR3 DNA reads TGCAGTGCAAGGACAGGCACTGGTACTGAAGCTTTCTTT. Protein: CSARTGTGTEAFF.

This clonotype was picked up one time. V gene TRBV6-5 combines with J gene TRBJ2-1; no clear D gene. CDR1 and CDR2 (germline): MNHEY, SVGAGI. The CDR3 length is 12 residues. Trimming shortened V by 6 bases and J by 4 bases, and 7 bases separated the two germline ends. The CDR3 sequence is CASSKGYNEQFF. The CDR3 nucleotides are TGTGCCAGCAGCAAAGGGTACAATGAGCAGTTCTTC.

The CDR3 DNA sequence: TGTGCCTGGAGTGACTTACTAGCGGGCAGCTACGAGCAGTACTTC. As protein: CAWSDLLAGSYEQYF. The J gene is TRBJ2-7, the V gene TRBV30, with 9 bases matching TRBD2. The CDR3 is 15 residues long. Germline CDR1 and CDR2: GTSNPN and SVGIG (reference sequence). After removal of 1 base from V and 3 bases from J, the junction contained 7 bases not matched to a gene.

The chain recombines TRBV20-1 with TRBJ2-4; no clear D. Germline V gives CDR1 DFQATT, CDR2 SNEGSKA (reference sequence). This CDR3 has 15 amino acids. The V gene lost 8 bases and the J gene lost 6 bases, with 23 bases spanning the gap. The CDR3 region has the DNA TGCAGTCCGAATAACCCAGTGGGCGTTGGAAACATTCAGTACTTC. Translation: CSPNNPVGVGNIQYF.

The chain uses TRBV19 and TRBJ2-7, with D perhaps TRBD2 (6 bases). The CDR3 covers 14 residues. The V end was cut by 3 bases, the J end by 4 bases, with 13 bases between. Germline V gene sequence: CDR1 LNHDA, CDR2 SQIVND (reference sequence). CDR3 nucleotides: TGTGCCAGTAGTATGCCGGGACTCCGTTACGAGCAGTACTTC. Protein sequence: CASSMPGLRYEQYF.

The chain is built from TRBV14 and TRBJ2-6, with D uncertain. Trimming shortened V by 0 bases and J by 0 bases, and 9 bases separated the two germline ends. From germline, CDR1 is SGHDN and CDR2 FVKESK. CDR3 length: 17 residues. CDR3 sequence: CASSQDSRASGANVLTF. CDR3 in DNA: TGTGCCAGCAGCCAAGACTCCCGAGCCTCTGGGGCCAACGTCCTGACTTTC. The whole variable domain, filled in from reference TRBV14 and TRBJ2-6, reads EAGVTQFPSHSVIEKGQTVTLRCDPISGHDNLYWYRRVMGKEIKFLLHFVKESKQDESGMPNNRFLAERTGGTYSTLKVQPAELEDSGVYFCASSQDSRASGANVLTFGAGSRLTVL.

V gene TRBV12-3 or TRBV12-4 combines with J gene TRBJ2-3; no definite D call. CDR3 length: 15 residues. V was trimmed by 3 bases and J by 0 bases, leaving 10 bases between them. The chain's CDR3 is CASSLGQTSTDTQYF. For the CDR3, the DNA is TGTGCCAGCAGTTTGGGCCAGACTAGCACAGATACGCAGTATTTT.

The DNA for the CDR3 is TGCAGCGTTGGTCAGACAGACTATGGCTACACCTTC. Translating it yields CSVGQTDYGYTF. This chain connects TRBV29-1 to TRBJ1-2; a possible D gene is TRBD1 (5 bases). The CDR3 totals 12 residues. Trimming left V 4 bases short and J 3 bases short, with 9 bases between. CDR1 is SQVTM and CDR2 is ANQGSEA in the germline V gene.

V is TRBV6-2 or TRBV6-3 and J is TRBJ2-1, with 10 bases lining up with TRBD2. Germline CDR1 and CDR2: MNHEY and SVGEGT. V lost 8 bases and J lost 2; bases outside the gene matches: 3. CDR3 length: 14 amino acids. The CDR3 region is CASWLAGAYNEQFF. The CDR3 DNA sequence: TGTGCCAGCTGGCTAGCGGGAGCCTACAATGAGCAGTTCTTC.

Details on this clonotype: A read error may account for a junction end that differs from germline. The J gene is TRBJ1-2, the V gene TRBV30, with a weak D call TRBD1 (5 bases). CDR1 GTSNPN and CDR2 SVGIG come from the germline V gene (reference sequence). This CDR3 region has 13 residues. CDR3 bases: TGTGCCTGGAGTCCCGACAGCATCTATGGCCACACCTTC. This gives the protein CAWSPDSIYGHTF.

Only one count was recorded for this clonotype. V is TRBV15 and J is TRBJ1-2; D is unclear. CDR1 is LNHNV and CDR2 is YYDKDF in the germline V gene (reference sequence). V gave up 1 base and J gave up 2 bases, with 8 bases separating them. CDR3 length equals 14 residues. The CDR3 is CATSRVTENYGYTF. The CDR3 region has the DNA TGTGCCACCAGCAGAGTCACAGAGAACTATGGCTACACCTTC. Looking up the rest from reference TRBV15 and TRBJ1-2 gives the full variable domain: DAMVIQNPRYQVTQFGKPVTLSCSQTLNHNVMYWYQQKSSQAPKLLFHYYDKDFNNEADTPDNFQSRRPNTSFCFLDIRSPGLGDTAMYLCATSRVTENYGYTFGSGTRLTVV.

This chain uses TRBV5-1 with TRBJ2-7; D possibly matches TRBD1 or TRBD2 (6 bases each). The CDR3 runs 13 residues. Germline V gene data show CDR1 as SGHRS and CDR2 as YFSETQ. Trimming stripped 4 bases from V and 3 bases from J, with 11 bases between. DNA for the CDR3: TGCGCCAGCAGCGCGGGACAACTCTACGAGCAGTACTTC. Translating it yields CASSAGQLYEQYF.

This sequence joins TRBV28 and TRBJ2-2; TRBD1 might be the D (6 bases). Germline V gene lookup returns CDR1 MDHEN and CDR2 SYDVKM. This CDR3 comprises 14 residues. Trimming took off 6 bases at V and 7 bases at J, with 15 bases between the two ends. The CDR3 region has the DNA TGTGCCAGCAGATACTCTAGAGGGGGCGGGGAGCTGTTTTTT. Translating it yields CASRYSRGGGELFF.

This clonotype was recorded once. The CDR3 DNA sequence: TGTGCCAGCAGCGACCTCCTAAGTGCGGGCCAGTTCTTC. Translation gives CASSDLLSAGQFF. This chain joins TRBV7-3 and TRBJ2-1; D is perhaps TRBD2 (5 bases). Germline V lookup: CDR1 SGHTA, CDR2 FQGTGA. The CDR3 contains 13 residues. V was pared by 5 bases and J by 13 bases, with 18 bases between.

The chain has TRBV19 and TRBJ1-5; D is unclear. CDR1 is LNHDA and CDR2 is SQIVND in the germline V gene (reference sequence). The V and J ends lost 9 bases and 6 bases respectively, with 12 bases between them. The CDR3 is 12 residues long. CDR3: CARGGVSQPQHF. CDR3 DNA: TGTGCCAGAGGAGGAGTAAGTCAGCCCCAGCATTTT.

The chain's CDR3 is CASSLDWQGNQPQHF. Here the CDR3 DNA reads TGCGCCAGCAGCTTGGACTGGCAGGGCAATCAGCCCCAGCATTTT. The rearrangement uses TRBV5-1 and TRBJ1-5; D is uncertain. CDR1 and CDR2 (germline): SGHRS, YFSETQ. Trimming removed 0 bases from V and 2 bases from J, with 9 bases in between. CDR3 length: 15 amino acids.

This clonotype was seen only once. The V and J genes are TRBV28 and TRBJ2-7; D unclear. The CDR3 length is 15 residues. Trimming pared 6 bases from V and 2 bases from J, leaving 17 bases between. CDR1 and CDR2 from the germline V gene are MDHEN and SYDVKM. CDR3 nucleotide sequence: TGTGCCAGCAGCCCGTCTGGATGGATCCCCTACGAGCAGTACTTC. Its protein is CASSPSGWIPYEQYF.

The rearrangement links TRBV6-2 or TRBV6-3 to TRBJ1-2; 7 bases align to TRBD1. CDR1 and CDR2 (germline): MNHEY, SVGEGT. The junction had 5 bases not matched to a gene; V was cut back by 5 bases and J by 2 bases. There are 14 residues in the CDR3. CDR3 amino acids: CASSTEGANYGYTF. CDR3 nucleotides: TGTGCCAGCAGTACAGAGGGGGCGAACTATGGCTACACCTTC.

This chain joins TRBV5-1 and TRBJ2-1; perhaps TRBD2 as D (6 bases). CDR1 and CDR2 from the germline V gene are SGHRS and YFSETQ. The CDR3 length is 16 residues. V was trimmed by 0 bases and J by 4 bases, leaving 14 bases between them. Here the CDR3 reads CASSLVYRGTYNEQFF. In nucleotides, the CDR3 is TGCGCCAGCAGCTTGGTCTATCGGGGGACGTACAATGAGCAGTTCTTC.

This chain uses TRBV5-1 with TRBJ2-7; D unresolved. V lost 6 bases to trimming and J lost 1 base, with 17 bases between them. The germline V gene encodes CDR1 SGHRS and CDR2 YFSETQ. The CDR3 contains 15 residues. The CDR3 coding sequence is TGCGCCAGCACGAAGGGCCCCACTTCATCCTACGAGCAGTACTTC. Translation gives CASTKGPTSSYEQYF.